This note documents a single T cell receptor beta chain sequence. Its matching antigen is unknown. V was pared by 4 bases and J by 4 bases, with 5 bases of the junction left unmatched. The CDR3 is made up of 13 amino acids. Germline CDR1 and CDR2: SGHNT and YYREEE (reference sequence). The data were obtained in a study of cytomegalovirus exposure and HLA in healthy donors. Regarding the study as a whole: Most TCR sequences showed up rarely, but some public TCRs showed up in many donors. The study flagged fewer than 200 TCR beta chains as cytomegalovirus-associated. Reported results showed that the classifier diagnosed cytomegalovirus status with high specificity and sensitivity. Specificity for CMV antigens was confirmed in vitro for a few of the CMV-associated chains.

The assay was immunoSEQ multiplex PCR, and TCRdb's table has in-frame clones only and misses some. Of around 300,000 clones in the sample, around 85% are singletons; the top ten hold roughly 0.99%. Sequencing was carried out using PBMCs. The chain joins TRBV5-4 to TRBJ2-7; 7 bases line up with TRBD1. The receptor was derived from a woman under 30 in good health and CMV-seronegative. Written as DNA, the CDR3 is TGTGCCAGCAGCCAGAGACAGGGATACGAGCAGTACTTC. Amino acid sequence: CASSQRQGYEQYF. The full variable domain, in which reference TRBV5-4 and TRBJ2-7 provide the parts outside the CDR3, is ETGVTQSPTHLIKTRGQQVTLRCSSQSGHNTVSWYQQALGQGPQFIFQYYREEENGRGNFPPRFSGLQFPNYSSELNVNALELDDSALYLCASSQRQGYEQYFGPGTRLTVT.